This T cell receptor (beta chain) emerged from a study of T cell repertoires in cytomegalovirus infection. Notes on the study in general: Dominating the ex vivo response were HLA-C-restricted CMV-specific TCR beta clonotypes.

Per germline, CDR1 ENHRY and CDR2 SYGVKD. Trimming cost V 2 bases and J 9 bases, with 8 bases left between them. The CDR3 sequence is 13 residues long. Using its own MiXCR run on the reads, TCRdb lists one record per CDR3 protein. The table records a few hundred thousand distinct CDR3 sequences, about an eighth of them present only once. As to this clonotype: Its matching antigen is unknown.

The sequenced material came from PBMCs. This sequence was found in a human donor in good health (CMV status not recorded). Some clones in this sample may be carry-over from other donors' samples. The chain recombines TRBV10-3 with TRBJ1-6; D may be TRBD1 (5 bases). The CDR3 loop reads CAISEGGVSPLHF. The CDR3 DNA follows: TGTGCCATCAGTGAGGGGGGGGTTTCACCCCTCCACTTT.